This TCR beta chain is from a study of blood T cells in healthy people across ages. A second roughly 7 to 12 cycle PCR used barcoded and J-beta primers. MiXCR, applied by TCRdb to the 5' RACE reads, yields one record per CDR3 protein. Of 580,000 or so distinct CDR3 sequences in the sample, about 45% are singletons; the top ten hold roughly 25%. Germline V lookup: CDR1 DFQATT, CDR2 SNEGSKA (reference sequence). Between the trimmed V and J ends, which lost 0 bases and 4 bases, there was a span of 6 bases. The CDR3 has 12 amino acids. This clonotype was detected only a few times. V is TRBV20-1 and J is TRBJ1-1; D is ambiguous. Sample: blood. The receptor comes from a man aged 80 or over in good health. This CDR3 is CSARDLPTEAFF. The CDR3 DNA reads TGCAGTGCTAGAGATCTACCCACTGAAGCTTTCTTT.